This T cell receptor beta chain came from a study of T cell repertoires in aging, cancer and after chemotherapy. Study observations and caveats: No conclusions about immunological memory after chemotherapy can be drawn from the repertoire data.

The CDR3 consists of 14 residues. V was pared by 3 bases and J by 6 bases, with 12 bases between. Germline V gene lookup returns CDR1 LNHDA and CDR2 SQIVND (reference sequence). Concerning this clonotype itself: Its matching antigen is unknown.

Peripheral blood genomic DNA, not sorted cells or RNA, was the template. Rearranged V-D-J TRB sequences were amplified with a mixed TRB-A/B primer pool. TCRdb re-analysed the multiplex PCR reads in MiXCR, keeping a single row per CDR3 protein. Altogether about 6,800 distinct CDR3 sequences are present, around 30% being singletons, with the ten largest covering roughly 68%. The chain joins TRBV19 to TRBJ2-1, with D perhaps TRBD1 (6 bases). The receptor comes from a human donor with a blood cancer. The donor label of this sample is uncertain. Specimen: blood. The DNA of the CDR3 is TGTGCCAGTAGTATCGAGGTCAGGGGCAATGAGCAGTTCTTC. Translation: CASSIEVRGNEQFF.